These T cell receptor beta chains were read from a single sample in a study of blood T cell repertoires in COVID-19. The table came from immunoSEQ multiplex PCR; TCRdb's copy has only in-frame clones and leaves some out. The table lists fewer than 350,000 clones, approximately 90% of them singletons. Sequencing was carried out using PBMCs or T cells enriched from blood (not recorded which). Receptors were obtained from a man in his forties or fifties who had been exposed to COVID-19. Both conserved end residues are part of each CDR3. The D gene is left open where the match is weak. For some rows the clone size is stated as once, few or many, or as a class when expanded; others skip it.

clone_size: NA; v_call: TRBV11-3; d_call: NA; j_call: TRBJ2-7; cdr3_nt: TGTGCCAGCAGCTCCCGCCTGATTACAGGGCACGAGCAGTACTTC; cdr3_aa: CASSSRLITGHEQYF
clone_size: few; v_call: TRBV20-1; d_call: NA; j_call: TRBJ2-7; cdr3_nt: TGCAGTGCTAGTCTCTTCGGAGCCTACGAGCAGTACTTC; cdr3_aa: CSASLFGAYEQYF
clone_size: NA; v_call: TRBV6-5; d_call: NA; j_call: TRBJ2-2; cdr3_nt: TGTGCCAGCAGTTACTCCGCGGGACTTTCTGCCGGGGAGCTGTTTTTT; cdr3_aa: CASSYSAGLSAGELFF
clone_size: few; v_call: TRBV5-4; d_call: TRBD2; j_call: TRBJ2-5; cdr3_nt: TGTGCCAGCAGCTTACCGGGACTAGCGGGAGTTCGGCAAGAGACCCAGTACTTC; cdr3_aa: CASSLPGLAGVRQETQYF
clone_size: NA; v_call: TRBV7-8; d_call: TRBD1; j_call: TRBJ1-5; cdr3_nt: TGTGCCAGCAGCTCCGACAGGGAAATCCAGCCCCAGCATTTT; cdr3_aa: CASSSDREIQPQHF
clone_size: NA; v_call: TRBV18; d_call: TRBD2; j_call: TRBJ2-3; cdr3_nt: TGTGCCAGCTCAAACCTAGCGGGAGCGGCAGATACGCAGTATTTT; cdr3_aa: CASSNLAGAADTQYF
clone_size: NA; v_call: TRBV10-3; d_call: TRBD2; j_call: TRBJ2-3; cdr3_nt: TGTGCCATCAGCTTTAGCGGGACTGCAGGGGGCACAGATACGCAGTATTTT; cdr3_aa: CAISFSGTAGGTDTQYF
clone_size: NA; v_call: TRBV7-2; d_call: NA; j_call: TRBJ1-5; cdr3_nt: TGTGCCAGCAGCTTATCAGCGGATCAGCCCCAGCATTTT; cdr3_aa: CASSLSADQPQHF
clone_size: NA; v_call: TRBV6-6; d_call: NA; j_call: TRBJ1-2; cdr3_nt: TGTGCCAGCAGTCCCCTCCCGGGGGGGTTTTCACCCCTCGGTGGCTACACCTTC; cdr3_aa: CASSPLPGGFSPLGGYTF
clone_size: NA; v_call: TRBV6-4; d_call: TRBD1; j_call: TRBJ2-1; cdr3_nt: TGTGCCAGCAGTGTGACAGGGGGCTTCTACAATGAGCAGTTCTTC; cdr3_aa: CASSVTGGFYNEQFF
clone_size: NA; v_call: TRBV4-1; d_call: TRBD1; j_call: TRBJ2-7; cdr3_nt: TGCGCCAGCAGCCAGGCCGGGACAGGCTCCTACGAGCAGTACTTC; cdr3_aa: CASSQAGTGSYEQYF
clone_size: NA; v_call: TRBV30; d_call: NA; j_call: TRBJ1-6; cdr3_nt: TGTGCCTGGAGTCGGATAACACAGGGTAAAAATTCACCCCTCCACTTT; cdr3_aa: CAWSRITQGKNSPLHF
clone_size: NA; v_call: TRBV7-2; d_call: NA; j_call: TRBJ1-4; cdr3_nt: TGTGCCAGCAGCTTCGGGGGTTTGGGTGAAAAACTGTTTTTT; cdr3_aa: CASSFGGLGEKLFF
clone_size: NA; v_call: TRBV7-2; d_call: NA; j_call: TRBJ2-7; cdr3_nt: TGTGCCAGCAGCCTGAACTACGACTACGAGCAGTACTTC; cdr3_aa: CASSLNYDYEQYF
clone_size: NA; v_call: TRBV7-3; d_call: NA; j_call: TRBJ1-2; cdr3_nt: TGTGCCAGCAGCTCGCGGACAGTTGTTGGCTACACCTTC; cdr3_aa: CASSSRTVVGYTF
clone_size: NA; v_call: TRBV6-5; d_call: NA; j_call: TRBJ2-2; cdr3_nt: TGTGCCAGCAGTTGGGGCAGCCAGGGGGGGGAGCTGTTTTTT; cdr3_aa: CASSWGSQGGELFF
clone_size: NA; v_call: TRBV13; d_call: TRBD2; j_call: TRBJ2-7; cdr3_nt: TGTGCCAGCAGCCCTGGACTAGCGGGAAGGTACGAGCAGTACTTC; cdr3_aa: CASSPGLAGRYEQYF
clone_size: NA; v_call: TRBV2; d_call: NA; j_call: TRBJ2-3; cdr3_nt: TGTGCCAGCAGCCTACTAGGCACAGATACGCAGTATTTT; cdr3_aa: CASSLLGTDTQYF
clone_size: NA; v_call: TRBV7-9; d_call: NA; j_call: TRBJ1-4; cdr3_nt: TGTGCCAGCAGCTTAGGCGCTGGAACTAATGAAAAACTGTTTTTT; cdr3_aa: CASSLGAGTNEKLFF
clone_size: NA; v_call: TRBV6-2/TRBV6-3; d_call: NA; j_call: TRBJ1-1; cdr3_nt: TGTGCCAGCAGTTACTTACGTGGGGGCGCGAGTGAAGCTTTCTTT; cdr3_aa: CASSYLRGGASEAFF
clone_size: NA; v_call: TRBV4-1; d_call: NA; j_call: TRBJ2-5; cdr3_nt: TGCGCCAGCAGCCCCCCGGGGTGGGAGACCCAGTACTTC; cdr3_aa: CASSPPGWETQYF
clone_size: NA; v_call: TRBV4-1; d_call: NA; j_call: TRBJ2-3; cdr3_nt: TGCGCCAGCAGCCACCCTACAGCGGACAGCACAGATACGCAGTATTTT; cdr3_aa: CASSHPTADSTDTQYF
clone_size: NA; v_call: TRBV4-3; d_call: TRBD1; j_call: TRBJ1-2; cdr3_nt: TGCGCCAGCAGCCAGGGGACAGGGGGCATTAATGGCTACACCTTC; cdr3_aa: CASSQGTGGINGYTF
clone_size: NA; v_call: TRBV5-1; d_call: TRBD1; j_call: TRBJ2-7; cdr3_nt: TGCGCCAGCAGCTTGACAGGGGACCCTTTCTACGAGCAGTACTTC; cdr3_aa: CASSLTGDPFYEQYF
clone_size: NA; v_call: TRBV11-2; d_call: NA; j_call: TRBJ1-2; cdr3_nt: TGTGCCAGCAGCCCCACGCCCCTAGGGAGGGATGGCTACACCTTC; cdr3_aa: CASSPTPLGRDGYTF
clone_size: NA; v_call: TRBV6-2/TRBV6-3; d_call: NA; j_call: TRBJ1-3; cdr3_nt: TGTGCCAGCAGTTACAAAGGGGGAGCTGGAAACACCATATATTTT; cdr3_aa: CASSYKGGAGNTIYF
clone_size: once; v_call: TRBV19; d_call: NA; j_call: TRBJ1-5; cdr3_nt: TGTGCCACCGAAGGATTGGGGAGCCATAGCAATCAGCCCCAGCATTTT; cdr3_aa: CATEGLGSHSNQPQHF
clone_size: NA; v_call: TRBV6-5; d_call: TRBD1; j_call: TRBJ2-7; cdr3_nt: TGTGCCAGCAGCAACCCCGGGACAGCTCCCTACGAGCAGTACTTC; cdr3_aa: CASSNPGTAPYEQYF
clone_size: NA; v_call: TRBV10-3; d_call: TRBD2; j_call: TRBJ2-2; cdr3_nt: TGTGCCATCAGTGACCGCGGGACTAGCGGGAGTGGTACCGGGGAGCTGTTTTTT; cdr3_aa: CAISDRGTSGSGTGELFF
clone_size: NA; v_call: TRBV6-9; d_call: NA; j_call: TRBJ2-5; cdr3_nt: TGTGCCAGCAGCTGCCGACAGGACCAAGAGACCCAGTACTTC; cdr3_aa: CASSCRQDQETQYF
clone_size: NA; v_call: TRBV5-1; d_call: TRBD2; j_call: TRBJ2-2; cdr3_nt: TGCGCCAGCAGCTTGGAGTTAGCGGGAGGGAATAACACCGGGGAGCTGTTTTTT; cdr3_aa: CASSLELAGGNNTGELFF
clone_size: NA; v_call: TRBV6-2/TRBV6-3; d_call: NA; j_call: TRBJ1-2; cdr3_nt: TGTGCCAGCAGTTACTCAATTAATAGGGGGTTTGATGGCTACACCTTC; cdr3_aa: CASSYSINRGFDGYTF
clone_size: NA; v_call: TRBV7-9; d_call: NA; j_call: TRBJ1-5; cdr3_nt: TGTGCCAGCAGCGGGGGGAATCAGCCCCAGCATTTT; cdr3_aa: CASSGGNQPQHF
clone_size: NA; v_call: TRBV5-1; d_call: NA; j_call: TRBJ1-6; cdr3_nt: TGCGCCAGCAGCCGAATTGACAGGAGCTCCTATAATTCACCCCTCCACTTT; cdr3_aa: CASSRIDRSSYNSPLHF
clone_size: NA; v_call: TRBV28; d_call: NA; j_call: TRBJ2-2; cdr3_nt: TGTGCCAGCGGCCGCCACACTGCGAAGCGCGACACCGGGGAGCTGTTTTTT; cdr3_aa: CASGRHTAKRDTGELFF
clone_size: NA; v_call: TRBV9; d_call: TRBD1; j_call: TRBJ1-4; cdr3_nt: TGTGCCAGCAGCGTAGGGGACAGGGCCGACATTGAAAAACTGTTTTTT; cdr3_aa: CASSVGDRADIEKLFF
clone_size: NA; v_call: TRBV9; d_call: NA; j_call: TRBJ1-3; cdr3_nt: TGTGCCAGCAGTGGCGGGGGGAACTCTGGAAACACCATATATTTT; cdr3_aa: CASSGGGNSGNTIYF
clone_size: NA; v_call: TRBV7-6; d_call: TRBD2; j_call: TRBJ2-1; cdr3_nt: TGTGCCAGCAGCTCTGGGACTAGCGGGGACTACAATGAGCAGTTCTTC; cdr3_aa: CASSSGTSGDYNEQFF
clone_size: NA; v_call: TRBV28; d_call: TRBD1; j_call: TRBJ1-3; cdr3_nt: TGTGCCAGCAGTCCGACCCTCGGGACAGGGGGCCAATCCAGCTCTGGAAACACCATATATTTT; cdr3_aa: CASSPTLGTGGQSSSGNTIYF
clone_size: NA; v_call: TRBV6-2/TRBV6-3; d_call: NA; j_call: TRBJ1-1; cdr3_nt: TGTGCCAGCAGTTACATTTCGGGGGGGTCCGGCGCTTTCTTT; cdr3_aa: CASSYISGGSGAFF
clone_size: NA; v_call: TRBV5-5; d_call: TRBD1; j_call: TRBJ2-7; cdr3_nt: TGTGCCAGCAGCTTGATGCAGGGGGCAAAGCAGTACTTC; cdr3_aa: CASSLMQGAKQYF
clone_size: NA; v_call: TRBV2; d_call: NA; j_call: TRBJ2-3; cdr3_nt: TGTGCCAGCAGTGAGCACAGGGGGGGAACAGATACGCAGTATTTT; cdr3_aa: CASSEHRGGTDTQYF
clone_size: NA; v_call: TRBV30; d_call: NA; j_call: TRBJ1-2; cdr3_nt: TGTGCCTGGAGTGTGGCGGGCTATGGCTACACCTTC; cdr3_aa: CAWSVAGYGYTF
clone_size: NA; v_call: TRBV12-5; d_call: NA; j_call: TRBJ2-5; cdr3_nt: TGTGCTAGTGGTTTCGGGCAAGAGACCCAGTACTTC; cdr3_aa: CASGFGQETQYF
clone_size: NA; v_call: TRBV27; d_call: TRBD1; j_call: TRBJ1-1; cdr3_nt: TGTGCCAGCAGTTGGGGACAGATGAACACTGAAGCTTTCTTT; cdr3_aa: CASSWGQMNTEAFF
clone_size: NA; v_call: TRBV18; d_call: TRBD1; j_call: TRBJ1-1; cdr3_nt: TGTGCCAGCTCACCAAGACAGGGGCCCACTGAAGCTTTCTTT; cdr3_aa: CASSPRQGPTEAFF
clone_size: NA; v_call: TRBV18; d_call: TRBD1; j_call: TRBJ1-1; cdr3_nt: TGTGCCAGCTCGCGACAGGGGTTTAACACTGAAGCTTTCTTT; cdr3_aa: CASSRQGFNTEAFF
clone_size: once; v_call: TRBV4-1; d_call: NA; j_call: TRBJ2-7; cdr3_nt: TGCGCCAGCAGCCAATCCAACTCGCCGGGTTACGAGCAGTACTTC; cdr3_aa: CASSQSNSPGYEQYF
clone_size: NA; v_call: TRBV18; d_call: NA; j_call: TRBJ1-1; cdr3_nt: TGTGCCAGCTTCTACTCCCAGGAGGTTGAAGCTTTCTTT; cdr3_aa: CASFYSQEVEAFF
clone_size: NA; v_call: TRBV9; d_call: NA; j_call: TRBJ1-1; cdr3_nt: TGTGCCAGCAGCGCCAGACTAGGGGACGAAGCTTTCTTT; cdr3_aa: CASSARLGDEAFF
clone_size: NA; v_call: TRBV28; d_call: TRBD2; j_call: TRBJ2-1; cdr3_nt: TGTGCCAGCGGACTAGGGTGGGGCAATGAGCAGTTCTTC; cdr3_aa: CASGLGWGNEQFF
clone_size: NA; v_call: TRBV14; d_call: TRBD1; j_call: TRBJ1-2; cdr3_nt: TGTGCCAGCAGCCAAGGGACAGGGGTCGACGGCTACACCTTC; cdr3_aa: CASSQGTGVDGYTF
clone_size: NA; v_call: TRBV4-1; d_call: TRBD1; j_call: TRBJ1-1; cdr3_nt: TGCGCCAGCAGCCAAGTATCCCAACAGGGGGCTGGGACTGAAGCTTTCTTT; cdr3_aa: CASSQVSQQGAGTEAFF
clone_size: NA; v_call: TRBV27; d_call: NA; j_call: TRBJ2-3; cdr3_nt: TGTGCCAGCAGTCCCCCGAGGGCTAGCACAGATACGCAGTATTTT; cdr3_aa: CASSPPRASTDTQYF
clone_size: NA; v_call: TRBV5-4; d_call: NA; j_call: TRBJ2-2; cdr3_nt: TGTGCCAGCAGCTACACAGGGTCGAACACCGGGGAGCTGTTTTTT; cdr3_aa: CASSYTGSNTGELFF
clone_size: few; v_call: TRBV6-2/TRBV6-3; d_call: NA; j_call: TRBJ2-1; cdr3_nt: TGTGCCAGCAGTTACCTGGGCTTCAATGAGCAGTTCTTC; cdr3_aa: CASSYLGFNEQFF
clone_size: NA; v_call: TRBV28; d_call: TRBD1; j_call: TRBJ2-7; cdr3_nt: TGTGCCAGCAGTTTGTTAGGGGACAGAAAATCCTACGAGCAGTACTTC; cdr3_aa: CASSLLGDRKSYEQYF
clone_size: NA; v_call: TRBV7-9; d_call: TRBD2; j_call: TRBJ2-5; cdr3_nt: TGTGCCAGCAGCCAGGGACTAGCGGGAGAGTGGGAGACCCAGTACTTC; cdr3_aa: CASSQGLAGEWETQYF
clone_size: once; v_call: TRBV30; d_call: NA; j_call: TRBJ2-7; cdr3_nt: TGTGCCTGGAGTAACAACTACGAGCAGTACTTC; cdr3_aa: CAWSNNYEQYF